This T cell receptor (beta chain) was observed in a study of control samples from healthy donors and cancer patients (dated by TCRdb to 2018 to 2020). The CDR1 and CDR2 encoded by the germline V gene are SNHLY and FYNNEI. The CDR3 holds 12 amino acids from the cysteine to the phenylalanine. CDR3 DNA only is kept here, 36 bases in frame from base 1. V drops 1 base and J drops 14 bases, leaving 12 bases in between. On this clone itself: Its antigen specificity is not known. Base-call qualities are not available, and no considerably larger clone is one nucleotide away. Other DNA sequences in the same sample also yield this CDR3.

The library was built by means of the immunoSEQ multiplex PCR assay. Imported from immuneACCESS, the table was reduced by TCRdb to in-frame sequences with V and J called. These copies leave out some clones; in studies compared against another copy, an unresolved V gene accounts for under half, and the cause of the remainder is not known. In this sample the table shows roughly 120,000 clones, about 92% of which occur a single time. The biggest ten clones account for about 1.5% of the sample. Specimen: PBMCs. The clonotype was recovered from a man between 45 and 60 years old with head and neck cancer. This chain is built from TRBV2 and TRBJ1-5; no D gene can be assigned with confidence. Here the CDR3 is given as CASSEDRGREHF. The sequenced DNA is TGTGCCAGCAGTGAAGACCGAGGCAGAGAGCATTTT. Joined to the reference TRBV2 and TRBJ1-5 proteins, this CDR3 gives the full variable domain: EPEVTQTPSHQVTQMGQEVILRCVPISNHLYFYWYRQILGQKVEFLVSFYNNEISEKSEIFDDQFSVERPDGSNFTLKIRSTKLEDSAMYFCASSEDRGREHFGDGTRLSIL.